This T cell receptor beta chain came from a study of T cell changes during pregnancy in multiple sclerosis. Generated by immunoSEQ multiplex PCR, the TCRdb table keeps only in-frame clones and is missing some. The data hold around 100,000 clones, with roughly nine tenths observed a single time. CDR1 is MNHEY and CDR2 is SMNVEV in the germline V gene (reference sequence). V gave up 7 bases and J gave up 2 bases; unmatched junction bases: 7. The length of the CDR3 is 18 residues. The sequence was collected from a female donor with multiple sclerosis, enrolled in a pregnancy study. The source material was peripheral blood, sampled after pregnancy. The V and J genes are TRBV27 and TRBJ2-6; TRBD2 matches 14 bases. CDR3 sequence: CASTGLAGVLAGANVLTF. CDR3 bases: TGTGCCAGCACGGGACTAGCGGGAGTTCTTGCTGGGGCCAACGTCCTGACTTTC.